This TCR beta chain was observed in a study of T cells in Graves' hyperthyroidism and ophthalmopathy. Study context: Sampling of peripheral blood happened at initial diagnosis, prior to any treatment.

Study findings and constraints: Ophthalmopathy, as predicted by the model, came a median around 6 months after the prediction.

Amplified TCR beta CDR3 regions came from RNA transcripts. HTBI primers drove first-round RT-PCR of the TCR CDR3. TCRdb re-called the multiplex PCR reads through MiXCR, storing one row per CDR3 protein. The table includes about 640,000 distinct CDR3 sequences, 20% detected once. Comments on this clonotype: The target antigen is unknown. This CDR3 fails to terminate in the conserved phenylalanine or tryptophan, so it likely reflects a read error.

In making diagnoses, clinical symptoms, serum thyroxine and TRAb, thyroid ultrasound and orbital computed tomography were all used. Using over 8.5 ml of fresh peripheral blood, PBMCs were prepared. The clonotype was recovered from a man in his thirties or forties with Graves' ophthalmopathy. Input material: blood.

CDR3: CASSWTNTEAFS. CDR3 bases: TGTGCCAGCAGCTGGACGAACACTGAAGCTTTCTCT. The rearrangement links TRBV5-5 to TRBJ1-1, with no clear D. Germline CDR1 is SGHKS and CDR2 is YYEKEE (reference sequence). The CDR3 length is 12 residues. V was trimmed by 3 bases and J by 1 base, leaving 4 bases between them.